These 27 T cell receptor beta chains were sequenced from one sample in a study of T cell repertoires in cytomegalovirus infection. TCRdb re-called the reads through MiXCR, storing one row per CDR3 protein. The top ten clones hold 2.5% to 3.5% of a sample with about 740,000 distinct CDR3 sequences, 35% to 40% of them seen once. Input material: PBMCs. All receptors come from a human donor in good health (CMV status not recorded). Some clones in this sample may be carry-over from other donors' samples.

The chain is built from TRBV2 and TRBJ2-1; 7 nucleotides match TRBD2. The CDR3 has 17 residues. Germline-derived CDR1 and CDR2 are SNHLY and FYNNEI. After removal of 2 bases from V and 3 bases from J, the junction contained 10 bases not matched to a gene. CDR3 nucleotide sequence: TGTGCCAGCAGTGAAAACCCCGGGAGGCGTTACTACAATGAGCAGTTCTTC. Translating it yields CASSENPGRRYYNEQFF.

This clonotype was counted only a few times. The rearrangement uses TRBV7-9 and TRBJ2-5, with 10 bases fitting TRBD2. V dropped 5 bases and J dropped 3; count of bases not matched to a gene: 6. From germline, CDR1 is SEHNR and CDR2 FQNEAQ (reference sequence). The CDR3 sequence is 15 residues long. The CDR3 region has the DNA TGTGCCAGCAGCGAACCGGGACTAGCGAAAGAGACCCAGTACTTC. It yields the protein CASSEPGLAKETQYF.

This clonotype has just a few counts. The CDR3 DNA reads as TGTGCCAGCAGTAAGGGAGAAACAGGGGCTCGGGGGGCCGGTGAAGCTTTCTTT. Its protein product is CASSKGETGARGAGEAFF. The chain recombines TRBV6-5 with TRBJ1-1; 7 bases are shared with TRBD1. The ends lost 5 bases at V and 7 bases at J; junction bases unmatched: 22. This CDR3 is built from 18 residues. Per germline, CDR1 MNHEY and CDR2 SVGAGI.

Worth noting for this clonotype: Lacking the conserved final phenylalanine or tryptophan, this CDR3 likely reflects a read error. The rearrangement uses TRBV7-2 and TRBJ2-7; D is uncertain. Germline V gene data show CDR1 as SGHTA and CDR2 as FQGNSA. CDR3 size: 12 residues. DNA of the CDR3: TGTGCCAGCAGCTTAGACCACTACGATCAGTACTTA. Residues: CASSLDHYDQYL.

This clonotype was detected a few times. The chain recombines TRBV20-1 with TRBJ2-7, with a weak D call TRBD1 (5 bases). This CDR3 has 14 residues. The germline gives CDR1 DFQATT, CDR2 SNEGSKA (reference sequence). V was clipped by 0 bases and J by 0 bases, with 9 bases between them. As DNA, the CDR3 is TGCAGTGCTAGAGAACCAGGGAACTCCTACGAGCAGTACTTC. It yields the protein CSAREPGNSYEQYF.

The chain uses TRBV29-1 and TRBJ2-2; tentatively, D is TRBD2 (5 bases). The germline V and J ends were trimmed by 0 bases and 7 bases, with 9 bases remaining between them. The CDR3 runs 13 residues. The germline CDR1 and CDR2 sequences are SQVTM and ANQGSEA. The CDR3 nucleotides read TGCAGCGTTGAAGAGGGGAGCGGCGGGGAGCTGTTTTTT. It codes for CSVEEGSGGELFF.

The chain uses TRBV28 and TRBJ1-1; D gene unclear. Germline assignment: CDR1 MDHEN and CDR2 SYDVKM. V lost 7 bases and J 0 bases, leaving 12 bases between the germline ends. The CDR3 runs to 14 residues. CDR3 amino acids: CASTNTWLNTEAFF. The CDR3 DNA sequence: TGTGCCAGCACGAATACTTGGTTGAACACTGAAGCTTTCTTT.

The rearrangement uses TRBV27 and TRBJ1-6; D is unresolved. CDR1 MNHEY and CDR2 SMNVEV come from the germline V gene (reference sequence). The V gene lost 5 bases and the J gene lost 7 bases, with 9 bases spanning the gap. This CDR3 is 13 amino acids long. CDR3 sequence reads: CASSLGINSPLHF. The CDR3 DNA reads as TGTGCCAGCAGTCTCGGCATCAATTCACCCCTCCACTTT.

Many counts were recorded for this clonotype. V is TRBV7-2 and J is TRBJ2-7, with 9 bases lining up with TRBD2. Germline CDR1 SGHTA, CDR2 FQGNSA. V gave up 1 base and J gave up 0 bases; unmatched junction bases: 1. CDR3 size: 15 residues. The CDR3 sequence is CASSLGTSVSYEQYF. CDR3 bases: TGTGCCAGCAGCTTAGGGACTAGCGTCTCCTACGAGCAGTACTTC.

This clonotype was picked up a small number of times. The chain is built from TRBV6-1 and TRBJ2-7, with D hard to call. Trimming cost V 3 bases and J 3 bases, with 18 bases left between them. Germline V gene data show CDR1 as MNHNS and CDR2 as SASEGT. The length of the CDR3 is 16 residues. DNA for the CDR3: TGTGCCAGCAGTGAGGAACCCGGGCACTCGCTCTACGAGCAGTACTTC. Its protein is CASSEEPGHSLYEQYF.

V gene TRBV27 combines with J gene TRBJ2-3; D gene uncertain. The ends were cut back, 6 bases at V and 3 bases at J, with 7 bases in the middle. The germline CDR1 and CDR2 sequences are MNHEY and SMNVEV (reference sequence). The length of the CDR3 is 12 residues. CDR3 protein: CASRRRTDTQYF. The CDR3 bases are TGTGCCAGCAGAAGGAGAACAGATACGCAGTATTTT.

This clonotype appeared many times. J is TRBJ1-6 and V is TRBV10-3, with a tentative D call TRBD1 (5 bases). The CDR3 is made up of 16 amino acids. Germline assignment: CDR1 ENHRY and CDR2 SYGVKD. Trimming cost V 8 bases and J 10 bases, with 24 bases left between them. The DNA of the CDR3 is TGTGCCATCGTTAGGGGAAACAGGATCGGAGAATCACCCCTCCACTTT. It codes for CAIVRGNRIGESPLHF.

The J gene is TRBJ1-4, the V gene TRBV19; D not certain. This CDR3 has 15 residues. Trimming stripped 6 bases from V and 0 bases from J, with 11 bases between. The germline CDR1 and CDR2 sequences are LNHDA and SQIVND (reference sequence). CDR3 in DNA: TGTGCCAGTAGGGGAAACGGTGCAACTAATGAAAAACTGTTTTTT. Translating gives CASRGNGATNEKLFF.

This clonotype appeared a few times. CDR3 residues: CASSLKTGKLVNTEAFF. As DNA, the CDR3 is TGTGCCAGCAGCTTAAAGACAGGGAAATTGGTGAACACTGAAGCTTTCTTT. V usage is TRBV7-8 and J usage is TRBJ1-1, with 7 bases aligning to TRBD1. Trimming cost V 2 bases and J 0 bases; bases outside gene matches: 9. The CDR3 has 17 residues. Germline CDR1 and CDR2: SGHVS and FQNEAQ.

The chain employs TRBV5-1 and TRBJ1-3, with 7 bases matching TRBD1. The CDR3 runs to 16 residues. Germline CDR1 and CDR2: SGHRS and YFSETQ. V lost 0 bases, J lost 10 bases, and 13 bases stayed unmatched. CDR3 sequence reads: CASSLEPGGAEGTIYF. Here the CDR3 DNA reads TGCGCCAGCAGCTTGGAGCCAGGGGGTGCTGAAGGAACCATATATTTT.

This clonotype was counted many times. J is TRBJ1-1 and V is TRBV7-2; D remains ambiguous. V was pared by 5 bases and J by 4 bases, with 14 bases between. CDR1 is SGHTA, CDR2 FQGNSA, per germline. CDR3 length equals 14 residues. The CDR3 region is CASSATRFGTEAFF. CDR3 in DNA: TGTGCCAGCAGCGCCACGCGGTTCGGCACTGAAGCTTTCTTT.

The chain uses TRBV12-3 or TRBV12-4 and TRBJ1-5; D might be TRBD1 (6 bases). This CDR3 spans 15 amino acids. Trimming took off 2 bases at V and 6 bases at J, with 14 bases between the two ends. CDR3 sequence: CASSLHGGGAQPQHF. In DNA, the CDR3 is TGTGCCAGCAGTTTACATGGGGGCGGCGCTCAGCCCCAGCATTTT.

V is TRBV7-3 and J is TRBJ1-6; D not resolved. CDR3 length: 15 residues. V was shortened by 5 bases and J by 9 bases, with 17 bases between the two germline ends. CDR1 and CDR2 (germline): SGHTA, FQGTGA. CDR3 in DNA: TGTGCCAGCAGCGAACAAGGTGGCGGTGGTTCACCCCTCCACTTT. It encodes CASSEQGGGGSPLHF.

The chain links TRBV11-1 to TRBJ2-3; D possibly corresponds to TRBD2 (5 bases). V dropped 1 base and J dropped 3 bases, with 17 bases sitting between them. The CDR3 loop spans 17 amino acids. CDR1 and CDR2 (germline): SGHAT, FQDESV (reference sequence). CDR3 nucleotide sequence: TGTGCCAGCAGCTTAGACGGCCCGGGGTATGTGACAGATACGCAGTATTTT. Protein product: CASSLDGPGYVTDTQYF.

This clonotype was recorded a few times. The rearrangement joins TRBV6-2 or TRBV6-3 to TRBJ2-1, with a tentative D call TRBD2 (6 bases). Germline V gene lookup returns CDR1 MNHEY and CDR2 SVGEGT. V was pared by 4 bases and J by 4 bases, with 11 bases between. There are 14 residues in the CDR3. The CDR3 spells CASSSLADYNEQFF. The CDR3 DNA reads as TGTGCCAGCAGTTCATTAGCGGATTACAATGAGCAGTTCTTC.

The chain is built from TRBV28 and TRBJ2-1; D not certain. V was shortened by 6 bases and J by 8 bases, with 20 bases between the two germline ends. Per germline, CDR1 MDHEN and CDR2 SYDVKM. This CDR3 has 15 amino acids. CDR3 sequence: CASSPVRVRLDEQFF. Written as DNA, the CDR3 is TGTGCCAGCAGCCCGGTGCGCGTGCGTCTAGATGAGCAGTTCTTC.

The rearrangement links TRBV10-3 to TRBJ2-7, with 10 bases identical to TRBD2. The CDR3 spans 14 residues. Germline V gene sequence: CDR1 ENHRY, CDR2 SYGVKD. V gave up 10 bases and J gave up 5 bases; unmatched junction bases: 11. CDR3: CATASGSLSHEQYF. The CDR3 DNA reads as TGTGCCACCGCTAGCGGGAGCTTAAGCCACGAGCAGTACTTC.

The rearrangement uses TRBV15 and TRBJ1-2; 9 positions agree with TRBD1. CDR3 length: 15 amino acids. Germline loops: CDR1 LNHNV, CDR2 YYDKDF (reference sequence). Trimming cost V 4 bases and J 6 bases; bases outside gene matches: 9. The CDR3 DNA sequence: TGTGCCACCAGCAAAGGAACAGGGGGCCTGGATGGCTACACCTTC. Translating it yields CATSKGTGGLDGYTF.

The chain joins TRBV11-2 to TRBJ2-5, with TRBD2 identical over 8 bases. The germline V gene has CDR1 SGHAT and CDR2 FQNNGV. J gave up 5 bases and V 5 bases, and 13 bases lay outside the gene matches. The CDR3 is 16 residues long. CDR3: CASSVPGLDVLETQYF. CDR3 DNA: TGTGCCAGCAGCGTACCGGGACTAGACGTGCTTGAGACCCAGTACTTC.

This clonotype was observed once. A read error may be the cause here, since a much bigger clone is one base away. The V and J genes are TRBV7-2 and TRBJ2-6; D remains ambiguous. From germline, CDR1 is SGHTA and CDR2 FQGNSA. The CDR3 totals 15 residues. The CDR3 nucleotides are TGTGCCAGCAGCTTTCAGTTCTCTGGGGACAACGTCCTGACTTTC. Amino acid sequence: CASSFQFSGDNVLTF.

The chain has TRBV24-1 and TRBJ2-3; D is unresolved. This CDR3 is built from 15 residues. Per germline, CDR1 KGHDR and CDR2 SFDVKD. V dropped 3 bases and J dropped 2 bases, with 11 bases sitting between them. This chain's CDR3 is CATSDRTTYTDTQYF. CDR3 DNA sequence: TGTGCCACCAGTGATCGCACTACCTACACAGATACGCAGTATTTT.

The J gene is TRBJ1-1, the V gene TRBV25-1; D remains unclear. V was shortened by 3 bases and J by 4 bases, with 12 bases between the two germline ends. The germline V gene encodes CDR1 MGHDK and CDR2 SYGVNS. The CDR3 runs to 14 residues. CDR3 amino acids: CASSESGTGTEAFF. CDR3 DNA: TGTGCCAGCAGTGAGAGTGGTACTGGCACTGAAGCTTTCTTT.